This T cell receptor beta chain was sequenced during a study of graft-versus-host responses after intestinal transplantation. Study overall: Recipients were all induced with anti-thymocyte globulin, then given tacrolimus and steroids for approximately three years.

The table came from immunoSEQ multiplex PCR; TCRdb's copy has only in-frame clones and leaves some out. The data show tens of thousands of clones, roughly 90% seen once. This clone appeared once. The antigen is unknown. Per germline, CDR1 MNHEY and CDR2 SVGAGI. After removal of 3 bases from V and 5 bases from J, the junction contained 7 bases not matched to a gene. This CDR3 contains 14 residues. Study-wide results and limits: GvH clones appeared in recipient marrow, some first in ileum or blood. The study found high graft-versus-host to host-versus-graft clonal ratios in allografts of patients with graft-donor T cell macrochimerism. Early post-transplant HvG declines were associated with peak circulating GvH clone levels.

This receptor was taken from a human patient who received an intestinal transplant, so some T cells may come from the graft donor. The sequences come from PBMCs, collected 524 days after transplant. The chain is built from TRBV6-5 and TRBJ2-7, with 7 bases matching TRBD1. The DNA of the CDR3 is TGTGCCAGCAGTTATTCGTTGACAGGGAACGAGCAGTACTTC. This translates into CASSYSLTGNEQYF.